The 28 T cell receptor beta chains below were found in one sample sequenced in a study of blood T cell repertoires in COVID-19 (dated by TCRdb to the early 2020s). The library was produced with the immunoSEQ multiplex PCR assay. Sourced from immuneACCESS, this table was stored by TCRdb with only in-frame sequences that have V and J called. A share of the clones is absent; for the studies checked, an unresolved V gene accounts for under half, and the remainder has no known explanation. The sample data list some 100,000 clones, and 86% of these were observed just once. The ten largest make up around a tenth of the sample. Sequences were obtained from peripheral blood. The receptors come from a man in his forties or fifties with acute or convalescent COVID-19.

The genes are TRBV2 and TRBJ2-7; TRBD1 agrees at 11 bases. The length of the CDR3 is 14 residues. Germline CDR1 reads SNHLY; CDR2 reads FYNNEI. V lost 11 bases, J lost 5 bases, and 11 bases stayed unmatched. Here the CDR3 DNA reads TGTGCCGTGACCCCGGGACAGGGGGGGGACGAGCAGTACTTC. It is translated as CAVTPGQGGDEQYF.

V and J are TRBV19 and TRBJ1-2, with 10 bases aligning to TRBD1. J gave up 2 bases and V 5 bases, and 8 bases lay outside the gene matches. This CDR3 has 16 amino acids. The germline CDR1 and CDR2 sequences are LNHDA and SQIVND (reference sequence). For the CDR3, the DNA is TGTGCCAGTAGTGGAATCGGGACAGGGGAGAACTATGGCTACACCTTC. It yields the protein CASSGIGTGENYGYTF.

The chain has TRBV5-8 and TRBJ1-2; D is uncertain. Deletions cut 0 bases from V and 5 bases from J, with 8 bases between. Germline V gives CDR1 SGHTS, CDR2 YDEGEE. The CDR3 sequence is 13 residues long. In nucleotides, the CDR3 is TGTGCCAGCAGCTTGGATGGAGGGTATGGCTACACCTTC. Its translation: CASSLDGGYGYTF.

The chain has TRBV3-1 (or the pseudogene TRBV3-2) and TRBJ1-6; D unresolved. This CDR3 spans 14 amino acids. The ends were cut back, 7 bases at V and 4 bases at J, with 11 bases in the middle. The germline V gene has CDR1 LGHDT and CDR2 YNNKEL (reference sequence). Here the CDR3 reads CASTLVRYNSPLHF. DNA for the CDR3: TGTGCCAGCACCCTTGTCCGGTATAATTCACCCCTCCACTTT.

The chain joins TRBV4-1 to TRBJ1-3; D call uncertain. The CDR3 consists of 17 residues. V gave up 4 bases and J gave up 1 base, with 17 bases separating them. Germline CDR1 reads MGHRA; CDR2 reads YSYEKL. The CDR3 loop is CASSPLRVPTSGNTIYF. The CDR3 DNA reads TGCGCCAGCAGCCCCCTGAGGGTCCCAACTTCTGGAAACACCATATATTTT.

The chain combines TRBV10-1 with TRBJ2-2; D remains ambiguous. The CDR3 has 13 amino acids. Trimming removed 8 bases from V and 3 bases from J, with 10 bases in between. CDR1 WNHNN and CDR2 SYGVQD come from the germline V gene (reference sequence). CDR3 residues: CASGNRDTGELFF. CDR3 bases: TGCGCCAGCGGCAACAGAGACACCGGGGAGCTGTTTTTT.

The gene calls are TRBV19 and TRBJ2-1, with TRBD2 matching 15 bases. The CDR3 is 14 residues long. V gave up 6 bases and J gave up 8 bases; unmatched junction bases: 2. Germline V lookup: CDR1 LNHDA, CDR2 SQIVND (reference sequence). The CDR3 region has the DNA TGTGCCAGTAGCAGGACTAGCGGGGGGGATGAGCAGTTCTTC. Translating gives CASSRTSGGDEQFF.

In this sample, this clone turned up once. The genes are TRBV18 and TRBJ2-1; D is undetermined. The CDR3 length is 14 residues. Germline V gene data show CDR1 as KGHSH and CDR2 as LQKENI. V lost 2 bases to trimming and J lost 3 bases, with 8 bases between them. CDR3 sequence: CASSPSRSYNEQFF. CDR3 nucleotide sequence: TGTGCCAGCTCACCATCCCGCAGCTACAATGAGCAGTTCTTC.

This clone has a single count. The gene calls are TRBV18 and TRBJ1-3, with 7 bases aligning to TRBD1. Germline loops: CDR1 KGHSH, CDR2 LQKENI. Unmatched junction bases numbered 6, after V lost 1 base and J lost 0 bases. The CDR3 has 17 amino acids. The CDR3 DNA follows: TGTGCCAGCTCACCACTCTCCCGACAGGGCTCTGGAAACACCATATATTTT. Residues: CASSPLSRQGSGNTIYF.

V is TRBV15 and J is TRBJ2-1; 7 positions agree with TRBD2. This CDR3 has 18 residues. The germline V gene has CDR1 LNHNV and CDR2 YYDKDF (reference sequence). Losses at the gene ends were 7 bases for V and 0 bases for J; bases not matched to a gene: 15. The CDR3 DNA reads TGTGCCACCACTACGGGACTACAGGCGGCGAGCTCCTACAATGAGCAGTTCTTC. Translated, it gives CATTTGLQAASSYNEQFF.

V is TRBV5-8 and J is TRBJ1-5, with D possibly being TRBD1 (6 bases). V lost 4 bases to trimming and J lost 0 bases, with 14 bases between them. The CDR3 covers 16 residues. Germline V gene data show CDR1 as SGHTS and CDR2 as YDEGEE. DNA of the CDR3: TGTGCCAGCAGCCCCGGCGACAGGAATAGCAATCAGCCCCAGCATTTT. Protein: CASSPGDRNSNQPQHF.

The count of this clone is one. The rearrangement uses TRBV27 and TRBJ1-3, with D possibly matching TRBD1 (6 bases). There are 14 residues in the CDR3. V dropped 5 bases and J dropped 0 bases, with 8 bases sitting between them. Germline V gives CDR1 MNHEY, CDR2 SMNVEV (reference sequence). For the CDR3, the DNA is TGTGCCAGCAGTATGGGACACTCTGGAAACACCATATATTTT. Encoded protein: CASSMGHSGNTIYF.

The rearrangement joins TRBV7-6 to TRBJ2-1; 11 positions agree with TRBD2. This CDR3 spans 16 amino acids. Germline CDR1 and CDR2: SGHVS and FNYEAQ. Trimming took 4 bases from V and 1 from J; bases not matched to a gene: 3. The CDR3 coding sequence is TGTGCCAGCAGCTCTAGCGGGAGGCAATCCTACAATGAGCAGTTCTTC. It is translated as CASSSSGRQSYNEQFF. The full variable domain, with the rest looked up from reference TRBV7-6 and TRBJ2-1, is GAGVSQSPRYKVTKRGQDVALRCDPISGHVSLYWYRQALGQGPEFLTYFNYEAQQDKSGLPNDRFSAERPEGSISTLTIQRTEQRDSAMYRCASSSSGRQSYNEQFFGPGTRLTVL.

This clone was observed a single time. The CDR3 nucleotides read TGCGCCAGCAGCGTGACAGGGGCCGCTGCCTATGGCTACACCTTC. Protein sequence: CASSVTGAAAYGYTF. The V and J genes are TRBV5-1 and TRBJ1-2; 8 bases match TRBD1. V lost 4 bases, J lost 4 bases, and 9 bases stayed unmatched. Per the germline V gene, CDR1 is SGHRS and CDR2 is YFSETQ. The CDR3 sequence is 15 residues long.

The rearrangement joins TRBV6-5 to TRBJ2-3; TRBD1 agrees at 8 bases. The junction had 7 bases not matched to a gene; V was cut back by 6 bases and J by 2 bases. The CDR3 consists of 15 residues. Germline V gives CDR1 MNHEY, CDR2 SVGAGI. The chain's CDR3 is CASRKGQEFTDTQYF. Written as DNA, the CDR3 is TGTGCCAGCAGGAAGGGACAGGAGTTCACAGATACGCAGTATTTT.

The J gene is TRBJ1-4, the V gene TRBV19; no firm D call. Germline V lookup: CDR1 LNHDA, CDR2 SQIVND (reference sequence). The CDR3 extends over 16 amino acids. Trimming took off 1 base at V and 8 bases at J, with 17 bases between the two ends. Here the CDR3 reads CASSIASGTGEEKLFF. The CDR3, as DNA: TGTGCCAGTAGTATAGCTTCAGGTACCGGCGAGGAAAAACTGTTTTTT.

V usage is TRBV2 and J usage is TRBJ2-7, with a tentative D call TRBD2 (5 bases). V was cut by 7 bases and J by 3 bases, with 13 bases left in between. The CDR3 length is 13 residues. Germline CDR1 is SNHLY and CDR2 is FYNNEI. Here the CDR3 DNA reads TGTGCCAGCACCGAGGGTTCAGGCTACGAGCAGTACTTC. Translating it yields CASTEGSGYEQYF. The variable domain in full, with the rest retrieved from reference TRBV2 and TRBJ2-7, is EPEVTQTPSHQVTQMGQEVILRCVPISNHLYFYWYRQILGQKVEFLVSFYNNEISEKSEIFDDQFSVERPDGSNFTLKIRSTKLEDSAMYFCASTEGSGYEQYFGPGTRLTVT.

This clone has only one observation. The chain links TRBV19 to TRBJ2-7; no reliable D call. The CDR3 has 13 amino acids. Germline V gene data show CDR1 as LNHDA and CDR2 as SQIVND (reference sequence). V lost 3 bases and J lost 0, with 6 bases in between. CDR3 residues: CASSIWPSYEQYF. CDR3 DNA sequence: TGTGCCAGTAGTATTTGGCCCTCCTACGAGCAGTACTTC.

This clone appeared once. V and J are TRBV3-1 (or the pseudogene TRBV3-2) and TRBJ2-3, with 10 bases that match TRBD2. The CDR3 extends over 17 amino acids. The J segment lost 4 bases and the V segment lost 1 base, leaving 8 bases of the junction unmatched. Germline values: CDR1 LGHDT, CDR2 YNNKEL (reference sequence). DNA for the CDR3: TGTGCCAGCAGCCAAGTGGGGCTAGCGGGAGTGTCAGATACGCAGTATTTT. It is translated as CASSQVGLAGVSDTQYF.

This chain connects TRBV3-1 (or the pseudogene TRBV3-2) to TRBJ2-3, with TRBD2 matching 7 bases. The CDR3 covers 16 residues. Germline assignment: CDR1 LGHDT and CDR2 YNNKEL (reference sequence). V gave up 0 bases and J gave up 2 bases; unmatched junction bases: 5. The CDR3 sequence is CASSQEGTTYTDTQYF. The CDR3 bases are TGTGCCAGCAGCCAAGAGGGGACTACCTACACAGATACGCAGTATTTT.

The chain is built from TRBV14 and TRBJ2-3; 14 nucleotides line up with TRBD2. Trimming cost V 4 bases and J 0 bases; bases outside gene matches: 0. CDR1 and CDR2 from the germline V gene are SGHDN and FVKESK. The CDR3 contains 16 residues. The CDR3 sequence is CASSRTSGRSTDTQYF. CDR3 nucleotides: TGTGCCAGCAGCCGGACTAGCGGGAGGAGCACAGATACGCAGTATTTT.

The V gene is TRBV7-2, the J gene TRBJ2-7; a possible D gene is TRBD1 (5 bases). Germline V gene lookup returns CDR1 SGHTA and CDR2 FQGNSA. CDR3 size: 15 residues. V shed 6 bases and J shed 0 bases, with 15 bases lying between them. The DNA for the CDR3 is TGTGCCAGCAGACAGGTCCTACTTCCCTCCTACGAGCAGTACTTC. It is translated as CASRQVLLPSYEQYF.

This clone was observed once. This CDR3 is CATSDSGTGDVEQYF. The DNA for the CDR3 is TGTGCCACCAGTGATTCCGGGACAGGGGATGTCGAGCAGTACTTC. The chain uses TRBV24-1 and TRBJ2-7; 10 bases line up with TRBD1. The V gene's germline CDR1 is KGHDR and CDR2 SFDVKD. V shed 2 bases, J shed 6 bases, and the junction held 6 bases outside the gene matches. The CDR3 is 15 residues long.

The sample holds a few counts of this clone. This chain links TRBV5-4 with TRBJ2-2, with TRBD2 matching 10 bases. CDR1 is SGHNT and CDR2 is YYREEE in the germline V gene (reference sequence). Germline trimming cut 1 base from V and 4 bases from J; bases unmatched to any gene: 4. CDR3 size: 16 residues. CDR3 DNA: TGTGCCAGCAGCTTGTCCAGCGGGAGGGGCACCGGGGAGCTGTTTTTT. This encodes CASSLSSGRGTGELFF.

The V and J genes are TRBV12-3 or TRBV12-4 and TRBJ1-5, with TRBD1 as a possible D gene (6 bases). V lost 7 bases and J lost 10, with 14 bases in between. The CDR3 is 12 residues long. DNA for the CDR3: TGTGCCAGCAAGGGGGGGTACGGACCCCAGCATTTT. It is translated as CASKGGYGPQHF.

The CDR3: CASSGRDRGSPLHF. The CDR3 DNA follows: TGTGCCAGCAGCGGCCGGGACAGGGGTTCACCCCTCCACTTT. The V and J genes are TRBV9 and TRBJ1-6; 10 positions agree with TRBD1. This CDR3 spans 14 amino acids. With V trimmed by 3 bases and J by 9 bases, 3 bases remained unmatched. CDR1 is SGDLS, CDR2 YYNGEE, per germline.

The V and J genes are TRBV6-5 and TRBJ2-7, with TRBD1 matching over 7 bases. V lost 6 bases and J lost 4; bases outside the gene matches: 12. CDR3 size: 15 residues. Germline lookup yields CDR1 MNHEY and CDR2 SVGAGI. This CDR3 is CASRKDRVLGYEQYF. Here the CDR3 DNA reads TGTGCCAGCAGAAAAGACAGGGTCTTAGGATACGAGCAGTACTTC.

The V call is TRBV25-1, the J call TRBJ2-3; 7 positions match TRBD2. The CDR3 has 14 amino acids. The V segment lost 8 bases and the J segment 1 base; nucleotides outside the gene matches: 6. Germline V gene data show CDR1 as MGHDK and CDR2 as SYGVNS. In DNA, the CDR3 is TGTGCCAGCGCAAGAGGGAGGGGCACAGATACGCAGTATTTT. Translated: CASARGRGTDTQYF.